The 21 T cell receptor beta chains below come from one sample, sequenced in a study of T cells in Graves' hyperthyroidism and ophthalmopathy. Authors of the study amplified TCR beta CDR3 regions from RNA transcripts. The study used the HTBI primer set for a first-round RT-PCR of the TCR CDR3. MiXCR, applied by TCRdb to the multiplex PCR reads, yields one record per CDR3 protein. This sample yields about 58,000 distinct CDR3 sequences, of which 49% are seen a single time; roughly 12% belongs to the top ten. Sequencing used blood. These receptors were obtained from a woman in her twenties or thirties with Graves' ophthalmopathy.

This clonotype was found once. The gene calls are TRBV2 and TRBJ2-2; the D is unclear. Germline values: CDR1 SNHLY, CDR2 FYNNEI. V was shortened by 6 bases and J by 8 bases, with 7 bases between the two germline ends. The CDR3 has 11 residues. CDR3 amino acids: CASRYSGELFF. DNA for the CDR3: TGTGCCAGCAGATACAGTGGGGAGCTGTTTTTT.

This clonotype has at least ten counts. The chain recombines TRBV19 with TRBJ2-5; 8 nucleotides match TRBD2. J gave up 7 bases and V 4 bases, and 14 bases lay outside the gene matches. The CDR3 has 16 amino acids. Germline assignment: CDR1 LNHDA and CDR2 SQIVND (reference sequence). CDR3 sequence: CASSTPGSGASGTQYF. CDR3 DNA sequence: TGTGCCAGTAGTACCCCGGGTAGCGGGGCCTCCGGGACCCAGTACTTC.

The J gene is TRBJ1-4, the V gene TRBV20-1; the match to TRBD1 covers 9 bases. The CDR3 covers 14 residues. Germline CDR1 DFQATT, CDR2 SNEGSKA (reference sequence). The junction had 9 bases not matched to a gene; V was cut back by 5 bases and J by 8 bases. The chain's CDR3 is CSASMGQGFEKLFF. CDR3 coding DNA: TGCAGTGCTTCTATGGGACAGGGTTTCGAAAAACTGTTTTTT.

The chain combines TRBV9 with TRBJ2-6, with D tentatively TRBD1 (5 bases). The CDR3 has 14 amino acids. Germline V gene lookup returns CDR1 SGDLS and CDR2 YYNGEE. Between the trimmed V and J ends, which lost 4 bases and 11 bases, there was a span of 16 bases. The CDR3 DNA sequence: TGTGCCAGCAGCCCCCCGGGCAGGGTCGACGTCCTGACTTTC. As protein: CASSPPGRVDVLTF.

This clonotype appeared a single time. Without the conserved terminal phenylalanine or tryptophan, this CDR3 likely stems from a read error. The chain carries TRBV28 and TRBJ2-3; 9 bases map to TRBD2. V trimming: 5 bases; J trimming: 1 base; junction bases outside the gene matches: 7. The CDR3 is made up of 16 amino acids. CDR1 is MDHEN, CDR2 SYDVKM, per germline. The chain's CDR3 is CASSHWSSGGTDTQYC. The CDR3 DNA reads TGTGCCAGCAGTCATTGGTCTAGCGGGGGCACAGATACGCAGTATTGT.

The V call is TRBV19, the J call TRBJ2-2, with no clear D. The CDR3 contains 13 residues. Per germline, CDR1 LNHDA and CDR2 SQIVND (reference sequence). The V end was cut by 1 base, the J end by 5 bases, with 5 bases between. The CDR3 nucleotides read TGTGCCAGTAGTATAGCGGCTACCGGGGAGCTGTTTTTT. The encoded protein is CASSIAATGELFF.

CDR3 sequence (DNA): TGTGCCAGCAGCTTGGGACTAGCGGGAGGTTACGAGACCCAGTACTTC. It encodes CASSLGLAGGYETQYF. The J gene is TRBJ2-5, the V gene TRBV5-6; 13 bases are a match to TRBD2. CDR3 length: 16 residues. Germline V CDR1 and CDR2: SGHDT, YYEEEE. With V trimmed by 0 bases and J by 5 bases, 4 bases remained unmatched.

This clonotype is medium-sized within its sample. This chain links TRBV10-3 with TRBJ1-2; D may be TRBD1 (5 bases). V lost 0 bases, J lost 4 bases, and 9 bases lay in between. The germline CDR1 and CDR2 sequences are ENHRY and SYGVKD. This CDR3 spans 14 amino acids. CDR3 residues: CAISESAGIYGYTF. Written as DNA, the CDR3 is TGTGCCATCAGTGAGTCGGCAGGGATCTATGGCTACACCTTC.

This clonotype was recorded many times. This chain uses TRBV10-1 with TRBJ1-4; D is possibly TRBD1 (5 bases). The germline CDR1 and CDR2 sequences are WNHNN and SYGVQD (reference sequence). V lost 4 bases and J 10 bases, leaving 16 bases between the germline ends. This CDR3 comprises 14 residues. CDR3 bases: TGCGCCAGCAGTGTATCTACAGGTCGGGGAAAACTGTTTTTT. It translates to CASSVSTGRGKLFF.

The chain links TRBV24-1 to TRBJ1-2; D unresolved. The V gene's germline CDR1 is KGHDR and CDR2 SFDVKD. The CDR3 is 12 amino acids. V was cut by 5 bases and J by 6 bases, with 9 bases left in between. The CDR3, as DNA: TGTGCCACCAGTGCTGAGGGAAATGGCTACACCTTC. Translation gives CATSAEGNGYTF.

J is TRBJ2-3 and V is TRBV19; 7 bases agree with TRBD1. This CDR3 region has 15 residues. Germline V gives CDR1 LNHDA, CDR2 SQIVND (reference sequence). The junction had 6 bases not matched to a gene; V was cut back by 4 bases and J by 2 bases. The CDR3 loop is CASSTTGTNTDTQYF. The DNA for the CDR3 is TGTGCCAGTAGTACGACAGGGACCAACACAGATACGCAGTATTTT. Full variable domain (outside the CDR3, taken from reference TRBV19 and TRBJ2-3): DGGITQSPKYLFRKEGQNVTLSCEQNLNHDAMYWYRQDPGQGLRLIYYSQIVNDFQKGDIAEGYSVSREKKESFPLTVTSAQKNPTAFYLCASSTTGTNTDTQYFGPGTRLTVL.

This clonotype was recorded at least ten times. The chain carries TRBV19 and TRBJ1-5; 8 nucleotides match TRBD1. From germline, CDR1 is LNHDA and CDR2 SQIVND (reference sequence). The J segment lost 2 bases and the V segment lost 3 bases, leaving 3 bases of the junction unmatched. The CDR3 runs 15 residues. CDR3 DNA: TGTGCCAGTAGTATCGGGACAGGACGCAATCAGCCCCAGCATTTT. Its protein product is CASSIGTGRNQPQHF.

This clonotype was counted many times. This chain joins TRBV20-1 and TRBJ2-1, with 10 bases aligning to TRBD2. Per the germline V gene, CDR1 is DFQATT and CDR2 is SNEGSKA (reference sequence). The CDR3 spans 15 residues. J gave up 4 bases and V 2 bases, and 5 bases lay outside the gene matches. CDR3 nucleotides: TGCAGTGCTAGACCTAGCGGGAGAGGGTACAATGAGCAGTTCTTC. This encodes CSARPSGRGYNEQFF.

This clonotype was seen at least ten times. The chain employs TRBV6-1 and TRBJ2-5; 9 positions agree with TRBD2. With V trimmed by 8 bases and J by 1 base, 8 bases remained unmatched. The CDR3 is 15 amino acids. Looked up from germline, CDR1 is MNHNS and CDR2 is SASEGT. The CDR3 spells CASSFATSGQETQYF. CDR3 DNA: TGTGCCAGCTCCTTTGCGACTAGCGGCCAAGAGACCCAGTACTTC.

This clonotype was counted many times. CDR3 amino acids: CAIRGMTDTGELFF. In DNA form, the CDR3 reads TGTGCCATCAGGGGCATGACAGACACCGGGGAGCTGTTTTTT. The V gene is TRBV10-3, the J gene TRBJ2-2, with D maybe TRBD1 (5 bases). Trimming took off 6 bases at V and 3 bases at J, with 11 bases between the two ends. Germline values: CDR1 ENHRY, CDR2 SYGVKD. The CDR3 spans 14 residues.

The J gene is TRBJ1-5, the V gene TRBV6-1; unclear D gene. Germline V gene data show CDR1 as MNHNS and CDR2 as SASEGT. The CDR3 runs 13 residues. The V gene lost 2 bases and the J gene lost 7 bases, with 9 bases spanning the gap. CDR3 residues: CASSESDVQPQHF. CDR3 nucleotide sequence: TGTGCCAGCAGTGAAAGCGATGTCCAGCCCCAGCATTTT.

As for this clonotype: The CDR3 carries no conserved terminal phenylalanine or tryptophan, so it likely arises from a read error. Because the CDR3's place on the DNA is in doubt, the DNA is left out and the CDR3 is given as listed by TCRdb. V and J are TRBV14 and TRBJ1-4; the table's D gene call, TRBD1, was not cross checked with the DNA. Counting both end residues, the CDR3 totals 14 amino acids. Looked up from germline, CDR1 is SGHDN and CDR2 is FVKESK. CDR3 sequence: CASSLPGYILEREV.

Note on this clonotype: A much larger clone differs from this one at a single base, so this may be a read error. The rearrangement uses TRBV6-5 and TRBJ2-7; D perhaps matches TRBD1 (6 bases). Between the trimmed V and J ends, which lost 4 bases and 2 bases, there was a span of 21 bases. The germline gives CDR1 MNHEY, CDR2 SVGAGI. This CDR3 has 17 amino acids. CDR3 sequence reads: CASSSHPDSYTAYEQYF. The CDR3 nucleotides are TGTGCCAGCAGTTCACACCCGGACAGTTACACCGCCTACGAGCAGTACTTC.

The rearrangement uses TRBV9 and TRBJ2-7; 11 bases fit TRBD2. The V gene's germline CDR1 is SGDLS and CDR2 YYNGEE. The V segment lost 7 bases and the J segment 3 bases; nucleotides outside the gene matches: 21. The CDR3 has 19 amino acids. The CDR3 DNA follows: TGTGCCAGCGGGGCCAGGGAACTAGCGGGAGAAGTTCGGGGCTACGAGCAGTACTTC. It codes for CASGARELAGEVRGYEQYF.

The rearrangement uses TRBV29-1 and TRBJ2-1; TRBD1 agrees at 10 bases. V shed 6 bases and J 6 bases; nucleotides not matched to a gene: 11. Germline V lookup: CDR1 SQVTM, CDR2 ANQGSEA. This CDR3 spans 15 amino acids. CDR3 region: CSVGDYRDRGNEQFF. The CDR3 DNA sequence: TGCAGCGTCGGTGATTACCGGGACAGGGGCAATGAGCAGTTCTTC.

This clonotype was seen repeatedly, ten times or more. The junction does not match germline at one end; this may be a read error. The chain recombines TRBV20-1 with TRBJ2-5; D is unclear. This CDR3 comprises 11 residues. The germline V gene has CDR1 DFQATT and CDR2 SNEGSKA (reference sequence). CDR3 bases: TGCAGCGCTACACGGGTTGAGACCCAGTACTTC. Protein: CSATRVETQYF.